The 17 T cell receptor beta chains in this list originate from one sample, sequenced in a study of blood T cell repertoires in COVID-19. This table comes from immunoSEQ multiplex PCR, and its TCRdb copy is limited to in-frame clones, with some not included. Among about 200,000 clones listed, 84% were seen once. Sequences were obtained from peripheral blood. The source is a human donor in a cohort sampled during active COVID-19.

The V gene is TRBV24-1, the J gene TRBJ2-3, with 13 positions matching TRBD2. The CDR3 length is 17 residues. Germline CDR1 is KGHDR and CDR2 is SFDVKD. V was clipped by 4 bases and J by 4 bases; unmatched bases: 7. CDR3 sequence (DNA): TGTGCCACCAGTGACCCTGGACTAGCGGGAGCATCAGATACGCAGTATTTT. It specifies CATSDPGLAGASDTQYF.

V usage is TRBV7-2 and J usage is TRBJ2-3; 7 bases fit TRBD1. V dropped 5 bases and J dropped 4; count of bases not matched to a gene: 6. The CDR3 contains 14 residues. From germline, CDR1 is SGHTA and CDR2 FQGNSA. The DNA for the CDR3 is TGTGCCAGCAGCACCCGACAGGGTGCAGATACGCAGTATTTT. It specifies CASSTRQGADTQYF.

In its sample, this clone was seen a few times. This rearrangement joins TRBV4-1 to TRBJ1-5; no firm D call. Between the trimmed V and J ends, which lost 1 base and 6 bases, there was a span of 19 bases. Germline V gene lookup returns CDR1 MGHRA and CDR2 YSYEKL. CDR3 length equals 17 residues. CDR3 region: CASSQVAARTLLQPQHF. Written as DNA, the CDR3 is TGCGCCAGCAGCCAAGTAGCCGCCCGGACTCTCCTTCAGCCCCAGCATTTT.

In its sample, this clone was seen a few times. This rearrangement joins TRBV24-1 to TRBJ2-1, with D uncertain. V gave up 0 bases and J gave up 5 bases, with 7 bases separating them. CDR3 length: 14 residues. Germline V gene sequence: CDR1 KGHDR, CDR2 SFDVKD. This CDR3 is CATSDLRLHNEQFF. CDR3 bases: TGTGCCACCAGTGATTTGAGACTCCACAATGAGCAGTTCTTC.

To note about this clone: A junction end diverges from the germline sequence, so it may reflect a read error. The J gene is TRBJ2-3, the V gene TRBV7-2; TRBD1 is a possible D gene (6 bases). CDR1 and CDR2 (germline): SGHTA, FQGNSA. The CDR3 is 15 residues long. The DNA for the CDR3 is TGTGCCAGCAGCTTAGCGGGGACAAACACACATACGCAGTATTTT. Its protein is CASSLAGTNTHTQYF.

This clone occurred many times. The chain is built from TRBV7-2 and TRBJ1-3, with D perhaps TRBD1 (5 bases). With 1 base removed from V and 4 bases from J, the gap between germline ends came to 20 bases. This CDR3 is 18 amino acids long. Germline CDR1 SGHTA, CDR2 FQGNSA. CDR3 region: CASSLVFGGTHLGNTIYF. The CDR3 bases are TGTGCCAGCAGCTTAGTTTTCGGGGGGACCCATCTGGGAAACACCATATATTTT.

V is TRBV2 and J is TRBJ2-1; 13 bases are a match to TRBD2. The CDR3 is made up of 18 amino acids. The germline V gene has CDR1 SNHLY and CDR2 FYNNEI. V was clipped by 6 bases and J by 0 bases; unmatched bases: 8. The CDR3: CASRGLAGLKSSYNEQFF. CDR3 coding DNA: TGTGCCAGCAGGGGACTAGCGGGATTAAAAAGCTCCTACAATGAGCAGTTCTTC.

The V call is TRBV19, the J call TRBJ2-3; D is uncertain. V lost 6 bases and J lost 6, with 10 bases in between. This CDR3 is 12 amino acids long. Germline V lookup: CDR1 LNHDA, CDR2 SQIVND (reference sequence). The CDR3 DNA reads TGTGCCAGTAGCCATACTACGGATACGCAGTATTTT. It is translated as CASSHTTDTQYF.

The chain couples TRBV5-1 to TRBJ2-1; 7 nucleotides match TRBD2. Per the germline V gene, CDR1 is SGHRS and CDR2 is YFSETQ. The CDR3 has 16 residues. The J segment lost 4 bases and the V segment lost 1 base, leaving 8 bases of the junction unmatched. The CDR3 DNA sequence: TGCGCCAGCAGCTTGCTGCGCGGGGGAACATACAATGAGCAGTTCTTC. This translates into CASSLLRGGTYNEQFF. Full variable domain (missing parts from reference TRBV5-1 and TRBJ2-1): KAGVTQTPRYLIKTRGQQVTLSCSPISGHRSVSWYQQTPGQGLQFLFEYFSETQRNKGNFPGRFSGRQFSNSRSEMNVSTLELGDSALYLCASSLLRGGTYNEQFFGPGTRLTVL.

J is TRBJ1-2 and V is TRBV10-1; D gene ambiguous. V was shortened by 9 bases and J by 8 bases, with 7 bases between the two germline ends. The CDR3 consists of 9 residues. Per the germline V gene, CDR1 is WNHNN and CDR2 is SYGVQD (reference sequence). The CDR3 loop reads CARRLGYTF. CDR3 sequence (DNA): TGCGCCAGGAGACTGGGCTACACCTTC.

This chain joins TRBV30 and TRBJ2-3; 8 positions match TRBD1. The CDR3 spans 14 residues. The germline V gene encodes CDR1 GTSNPN and CDR2 SVGIG (reference sequence). J gave up 1 base and V 8 bases, and 8 bases lay outside the gene matches. The CDR3 protein is CAQKDRVGTDTQYF. CDR3 nucleotides: TGTGCCCAGAAGGACAGGGTAGGCACAGATACGCAGTATTTT.

For the CDR3, the DNA is TGTGCCAGTAGTTTCTGGAGAGGGAACATTCAGTACTTC. It yields the protein CASSFWRGNIQYF. The chain recombines TRBV19 with TRBJ2-4; possibly TRBD2 for D (5 bases). The CDR3 is 13 amino acids. The V end was cut by 5 bases, the J end by 7 bases, with 12 bases between. Germline-derived CDR1 and CDR2 are LNHDA and SQIVND (reference sequence).

The rearrangement joins TRBV30 to TRBJ2-3, with 12 bases that match TRBD2. The V gene end was trimmed by 2 bases and the J gene end by 5 bases; junction bases not matched to a gene: 2. The germline V gene has CDR1 GTSNPN and CDR2 SVGIG (reference sequence). CDR3 size: 14 residues. The CDR3 DNA sequence: TGTGCCTGGAGTAGGGGACTAGCGGGAGATACGCAGTATTTT. This codes for CAWSRGLAGDTQYF.

This chain connects TRBV7-9 to TRBJ2-3, with D tentatively TRBD2 (6 bases). The CDR3 spans 17 residues. Germline V lookup: CDR1 SEHNR, CDR2 FQNEAQ (reference sequence). Trimming left V 0 bases short and J 7 bases short, with 20 bases between. The CDR3 reads CASSLAELGLGSYTQYF. CDR3 bases: TGTGCCAGCAGCTTAGCTGAATTGGGACTGGGGTCATATACGCAGTATTTT.

The V call is TRBV7-9, the J call TRBJ2-7; 9 nucleotides align to TRBD1. V gave up 5 bases and J gave up 3 bases; unmatched junction bases: 8. The length of the CDR3 is 15 residues. Germline V CDR1 and CDR2: SEHNR, FQNEAQ (reference sequence). The CDR3 coding sequence is TGTGCCAGCAGCGCGCGGACAGGGGAAATCTACGAGCAGTACTTC. This encodes CASSARTGEIYEQYF.

The chain employs TRBV5-1 and TRBJ2-7; 7 nucleotides line up with TRBD2. The V and J ends lost 0 bases and 5 bases, in that order; junction bases with no gene match: 8. Germline CDR1 reads SGHRS; CDR2 reads YFSETQ. The CDR3 consists of 15 residues. As DNA, the CDR3 is TGCGCCAGCAGCTTGGTGGCGGGAGCACCAGACGAGCAGTACTTC. It encodes CASSLVAGAPDEQYF. The complete variable domain, with remaining parts taken from reference TRBV5-1 and TRBJ2-7, reads KAGVTQTPRYLIKTRGQQVTLSCSPISGHRSVSWYQQTPGQGLQFLFEYFSETQRNKGNFPGRFSGRQFSNSRSEMNVSTLELGDSALYLCASSLVAGAPDEQYFGPGTRLTVT.

This clone was observed at least ten times. The V gene is TRBV18, the J gene TRBJ2-5; 10 bases align to TRBD2. This CDR3 is 16 amino acids long. The J segment lost 1 base and the V segment lost 2 bases, leaving 4 bases of the junction unmatched. Per the germline V gene, CDR1 is KGHSH and CDR2 is LQKENI. CDR3 loop: CASSPGASGGQETQYF. The DNA for the CDR3 is TGTGCCAGCTCACCAGGGGCTAGCGGGGGCCAAGAGACCCAGTACTTC. Full variable domain (remainder filled in from reference TRBV18 and TRBJ2-5): NAGVMQNPRHLVRRRGQEARLRCSPMKGHSHVYWYRQLPEEGLKFMVYLQKENIIDESGMPKERFSAEFPKEGPSILRIQQVVRGDSAAYFCASSPGASGGQETQYFGPGTRLLVL.